A single sample is the source of the 22 T cell receptor beta chains below, sequenced in a study of cytomegalovirus exposure and HLA in healthy donors. Researchers ran the PCR with 60 Vbeta and 13 Jbeta primers. Method: immunoSEQ multiplex PCR; TCRdb's copy keeps in-frame clones and lacks some. The repertoire consists of 170,000 or so clones, with more than 60% occurring once and the leading ten covering 3.5% to 4.5%. The sample was PBMCs. The receptors stem from a woman in her sixties in good health and CMV-seropositive.

The chain has TRBV4-1 and TRBJ2-3, with 7 bases identical to TRBD2. V was pared by 0 bases and J by 2 bases, with 8 bases of the junction left unmatched. CDR3 size: 17 residues. The germline CDR1 and CDR2 sequences are MGHRA and YSYEKL. The CDR3 bases are TGCGCCAGCAGCCAAGAAGGTTTGGGGGGGGTCACAGATACGCAGTATTTT. Its protein product is CASSQEGLGGVTDTQYF.

This rearrangement joins TRBV27 to TRBJ1-4; possible D gene TRBD1, 5 bases. CDR1 and CDR2 from the germline V gene are MNHEY and SMNVEV (reference sequence). Between the trimmed V and J ends, which lost 8 bases and 7 bases, there was a span of 17 bases. The CDR3 has 14 amino acids. The chain's CDR3 is CASHFKGLAEKLFF. The CDR3 nucleotides are TGTGCCAGCCATTTTAAGGGGTTAGCTGAAAAACTGTTTTTT. Drawing the rest from reference TRBV27 and TRBJ1-4, the complete variable domain is EAQVTQNPRYLITVTGKKLTVTCSQNMNHEYMSWYRQDPGLGLRQIYYSMNVEVTDKGDVPEGYKVSRKEKRNFPLILESPSPNQTSLYFCASHFKGLAEKLFFGSGTQLSVL.

The chain has TRBV2 and TRBJ2-2, with TRBD1 as a possible D gene (5 bases). CDR3 size: 14 residues. The germline V and J ends were trimmed by 6 bases and 2 bases, with 10 bases remaining between them. Germline V lookup: CDR1 SNHLY, CDR2 FYNNEI. The CDR3 sequence is CASRPRVNTGELFF. The CDR3 DNA is TGTGCCAGCAGACCCAGGGTAAACACCGGGGAGCTGTTTTTT.

This clone turned up a few times. The rearrangement links TRBV5-4 to TRBJ1-5; 11 bases agree with TRBD1. The junction had 7 bases not matched to a gene; V was cut back by 0 bases and J by 11 bases. The CDR3 totals 15 residues. The germline V gene has CDR1 SGHNT and CDR2 YYREEE (reference sequence). CDR3: CASSLDLGQGEAQHF. DNA of the CDR3: TGTGCCAGCAGCTTGGACCTGGGACAGGGGGAGGCCCAGCATTTT.

The CDR3 DNA is TGCGCCAGCAGTCACCTCTGGGGCCCCCGAGAGTATAGCAATCAGCCCCAGCATTTT. Residues: CASSHLWGPREYSNQPQHF. The genes are TRBV23-1 and TRBJ1-5; tentative D call: TRBD1 (5 bases). TRBV23-1 is sorted into the ORF group, with uncertain function. This CDR3 has 19 residues. The V end was cut by 3 bases, the J end by 0 bases, with 21 bases between.

To note about this clone: Other DNA sequences in this specimen translate into the identical CDR3. CDR3 in amino acids: CASSAGQRNTEAFF. CDR3 in DNA: TGTGCCAGCAGCGCGGGACAAAGAAACACTGAAGCTTTCTTT. The gene calls are TRBV9 and TRBJ1-1; possible D gene TRBD1, 6 bases. This CDR3 contains 14 residues. The germline gives CDR1 SGDLS, CDR2 YYNGEE. The V and J ends lost 3 bases and 2 bases respectively, with 11 bases between them.

The chain uses TRBV29-1 and TRBJ2-7; D is perhaps TRBD1 (6 bases). The V gene lost 1 base and the J gene lost 4 bases, with 20 bases spanning the gap. The CDR3 covers 16 residues. Germline V CDR1 and CDR2: SQVTM, ANQGSEA. CDR3 DNA sequence: TGCAGCGTTGAAGTGAAGGGACAATCAGGAGAGTACGAGCAGTACTTC. Translation: CSVEVKGQSGEYEQYF.

This sequence joins TRBV28 and TRBJ1-2, with 7 bases lining up with TRBD1. J was trimmed by 7 bases and V by 7 bases; bases with no gene match: 18. The CDR3 contains 16 residues. The V gene's germline CDR1 is MDHEN and CDR2 SYDVKM. The CDR3 nucleotides are TGTGCCAGCACTCTTGGAGGGGGCCTCCCGTTTGGTGGCTACACCTTC. Its translation is CASTLGGGLPFGGYTF.

V and J are TRBV5-4 and TRBJ2-5, with 7 bases that match TRBD1. Per germline, CDR1 SGHNT and CDR2 YYREEE (reference sequence). The V and J ends lost 3 bases and 11 bases, in that order; junction bases with no gene match: 10. This CDR3 contains 13 residues. CDR3 bases: TGTGCCAGCAGCTCCCGACAGGGTCTTGGGCAGTACTTC. It specifies CASSSRQGLGQYF.

The V call is TRBV18, the J call TRBJ2-3; TRBD2 might be the D (5 bases). This CDR3 comprises 13 residues. Deletions cut 2 bases from V and 6 bases from J, with 9 bases between. The germline gives CDR1 KGHSH, CDR2 LQKENI. As DNA, the CDR3 is TGTGCCAGCTCACCAACGACGGGGGATACGCAGTATTTT. This gives the protein CASSPTTGDTQYF.

The rearrangement uses TRBV30 and TRBJ2-1; 8 nucleotides align to TRBD1. The CDR3 is 13 residues long. Trimming cost V 2 bases and J 7 bases; bases outside gene matches: 4. The germline V gene encodes CDR1 GTSNPN and CDR2 SVGIG (reference sequence). The CDR3 DNA reads as TGTGCCTGGAGTCAGGGGGCGAGTAATGAGCAGTTCTTC. Protein product: CAWSQGASNEQFF.

This clone appeared a few times. V usage is TRBV7-2 and J usage is TRBJ1-2; D gene ambiguous. CDR1 is SGHTA, CDR2 FQGNSA, per germline. The CDR3 contains 14 residues. The V end was cut by 3 bases, the J end by 5 bases, with 13 bases between. CDR3 in amino acids: CASSFAAEDYGYTF. The CDR3 DNA sequence: TGTGCCAGCAGCTTTGCGGCGGAGGATTATGGCTACACCTTC.

This sequence joins TRBV7-2 and TRBJ2-1; D perhaps matches TRBD2 (5 bases). CDR1 is SGHTA, CDR2 FQGNSA, per germline. CDR3 size: 12 residues. Trimming left V 5 bases short and J 8 bases short, with 10 bases between. The CDR3 nucleotides read TGTGCCAGCAGCGGGAGTTTTGATGAGCAGTTCTTC. Protein: CASSGSFDEQFF.

The chain couples TRBV28 to TRBJ2-1; D call uncertain. Germline V gene data show CDR1 as MDHEN and CDR2 as SYDVKM. V lost 6 bases, J lost 0 bases, and 9 bases lay in between. CDR3 length: 14 residues. CDR3 region: CASRVVSSYNEQFF. The CDR3 nucleotides read TGTGCCAGCAGAGTAGTTAGCTCCTACAATGAGCAGTTCTTC.

This clone was observed once. The V and J genes are TRBV18 and TRBJ2-3, with a tentative D call TRBD2 (5 bases). CDR1 is KGHSH, CDR2 LQKENI, per germline. The germline V and J ends were trimmed by 6 bases and 5 bases, with 12 bases remaining between them. This CDR3 region has 13 residues. CDR3: CASSLRREDTQYF. CDR3 DNA sequence: TGTGCCAGCTCCTTAAGACGGGAAGATACGCAGTATTTT.

This chain connects TRBV28 to TRBJ2-1; no clear D. This CDR3 has 11 amino acids. V was shortened by 4 bases and J by 7 bases, with 5 bases between the two germline ends. CDR1 is MDHEN and CDR2 is SYDVKM in the germline V gene. The CDR3 DNA is TGTGCCAGCAGTTCCAGAAATGAGCAGTTCTTC. As protein: CASSSRNEQFF.

The chain couples TRBV7-9 to TRBJ1-2; D possibly corresponds to TRBD1 (5 bases). Germline V gene lookup returns CDR1 SEHNR and CDR2 FQNEAQ (reference sequence). This CDR3 is 14 amino acids long. Trimming took off 1 base at V and 5 bases at J, with 11 bases between the two ends. The DNA of the CDR3 is TGTGCCAGCAGCTTAGAGGCAGGGATTTATGGCTACACCTTC. Amino acid sequence: CASSLEAGIYGYTF.

The chain is built from TRBV5-1 and TRBJ2-4; no reliable D call. Germline V gene data show CDR1 as SGHRS and CDR2 as YFSETQ. Trimming took 3 bases from V and 7 from J, leaving 8 bases between them. The CDR3 sequence is 12 residues long. CDR3 DNA sequence: TGCGCCAGCAGCTCTAAGAGGAACATTCAGTACTTC. Translated: CASSSKRNIQYF.

On this clone: At one of its ends the junction is not consistent with the germline gene, which may arise from a read error. The chain joins TRBV5-1 to TRBJ2-6; D may be TRBD1 (5 bases). CDR1 is SGHRS, CDR2 YFSETQ, per germline. CDR3 size: 14 residues. Here the CDR3 DNA reads TGCGCCAGCCAAGGGGCTTCTGGGGCCAACGGCCTGACTTTC. This gives the protein CASQGASGANGLTF.

The CDR3 DNA reads TGTGCCAGCAGCCCGGGGACTAGCGGAGATACGCAGTATTTT. As protein: CASSPGTSGDTQYF. V gene TRBV7-3 combines with J gene TRBJ2-3, with 11 bases fitting TRBD2. The ends lost 5 bases at V and 5 bases at J; junction bases unmatched: 3. CDR1 is SGHTA, CDR2 FQGTGA, per germline. This CDR3 has 14 residues. Drawing the rest from reference TRBV7-3 and TRBJ2-3, the complete variable domain is GAGVSQTPSNKVTEKGKYVELRCDPISGHTALYWYRQSLGQGPEFLIYFQGTGAADDSGLPNDRFFAVRPEGSVSTLKIQRTERGDSAVYLCASSPGTSGDTQYFGPGTRLTVL.

This clone was picked up a small number of times. The chain links TRBV19 to TRBJ2-3; 8 bases line up with TRBD2. Germline loops: CDR1 LNHDA, CDR2 SQIVND (reference sequence). The ends lost 4 bases at V and 2 bases at J; junction bases unmatched: 11. This CDR3 has 17 residues. The CDR3 loop reads CASSNGLARSLTDTQYF. CDR3 bases: TGTGCCAGTAGTAACGGACTAGCCCGGAGCCTCACAGATACGCAGTATTTT.

In the case of this clone: Other nucleotide sequences from this sample produce the same CDR3. The J gene is TRBJ2-1, the V gene TRBV28; 10 positions agree with TRBD1. J lost 7 bases, V lost 6 bases, and 12 bases had no gene match. CDR1 MDHEN and CDR2 SYDVKM come from the germline V gene. The CDR3 loop spans 16 amino acids. In DNA form, the CDR3 reads TGTGCCAGCAGACCTCTACGACAGGGGGCGGGTAATGAGCAGTTCTTC. Its protein product is CASRPLRQGAGNEQFF.